This TCR beta chain was captured in a study of radiation and T cells in renal cell carcinoma. This clone was seen just once. Profiled with immunoSEQ multiplex PCR; TCRdb holds only in-frame clones, not every one. The sample holds some 150,000 clones; around 88% are singletons and the top ten take around 17%. Germline V lookup: CDR1 LNHDA, CDR2 SQIVND (reference sequence). V dropped 5 bases and J dropped 5 bases, with 18 bases sitting between them. This CDR3 has 15 residues. Time point specified: blood 4 weeks post-SBRT, at nephrectomy. Treatment reported: 15 Gy SBRT to primary tumor, nephrectomy 4 weeks later.

This receptor was identified in a woman aged 45 to 65 with renal cell carcinoma. The V gene is TRBV19, the J gene TRBJ2-5, with D possibly being TRBD1 (5 bases). Sequencing used blood, obtained from a patient whose treatment included radiotherapy and nephrectomy. The CDR3 region has the DNA TGTGCCAGTAGTTTAAAGGGGCGTTTAGGGGAGACCCAGTACTTC. Translation gives CASSLKGRLGETQYF.